A selection of T cell receptor beta chains follows, all from one sample in a study of memory CD4+ T cells and cytomegalovirus serostatus. This table comes from immunoSEQ multiplex PCR, and its TCRdb copy is limited to in-frame clones, with some not included. In the table there are around 62,000 clones, 60% to 85% of which are singletons. Source material: memory CD4+ T cells from blood. Receptor source: an adult in good health and CMV-seropositive. The CDR3 runs from the conserved cysteine through the conserved F or W. Fields, in order: D gene, V gene, J gene, clone size, CDR3 DNA, CDR3 protein. D genes are given only for firm matches. Clone size is stated in some rows and not others, as once, few, many or a class when expanded.

-	TRBV4-3	TRBJ2-7	-	TGCGCCAGCAGCCAAGATGGGGCAGGGGGGGCCGAGCAGTACTTC	CASSQDGAGGAEQYF
-	TRBV7-9	TRBJ1-4	-	TGTGCCAGCAGCAAGGGGGTGCAGGGATGGGAAAAACTGTTTTTT	CASSKGVQGWEKLFF
-	TRBV28	TRBJ2-7	-	TGTGCCAGCAGTTGGGAAGCGATCTACGAGCAGTACTTC	CASSWEAIYEQYF
TRBD1	TRBV30	TRBJ1-2	-	TGTGCCTGGAGTGTATTGGTGCAGGGGGCGGCTGGCTACACCTTC	CAWSVLVQGAAGYTF
-	TRBV30	TRBJ2-1	many	TGTGCCTGGAGTGTAGAGCCCGGTGGGCAGTTCTTC	CAWSVEPGGQFF
TRBD1	TRBV19	TRBJ1-4	-	TGTGCCAGCGGGACAGGGTCCGAAAAACTGTTTTTT	CASGTGSEKLFF
-	TRBV11-3	TRBJ2-2	once	TGTGCCAGCAGCCCAGGGAGGTTAGCGGTGTGGACCGGGGAGCTGTTTTTT	CASSPGRLAVWTGELFF
-	TRBV27	TRBJ2-7	-	TGTGCCAGCAGGACGGGGGGCCGGAACGAGCAGTACTTC	CASRTGGRNEQYF
TRBD2	TRBV5-1	TRBJ2-3	-	TGCGCCAGCACCCAGGGACTAGCTGGAGATACGCAGTATTTT	CASTQGLAGDTQYF
-	TRBV5-1	TRBJ2-5	-	TGCGCCAGCAGCCAAGGACCGCAGGCCCCGGAGACCCAGTACTTC	CASSQGPQAPETQYF
-	TRBV11-2	TRBJ2-3	few	TGTGCCAGCAGCTTAGCAATTCAGTATTTT	CASSLAIQYF
TRBD2	TRBV6-4	TRBJ2-4	-	TGTGCCAGCAACATCAAGCAGACTAGCGGGGGGGAAAACATTCAGTACTTC	CASNIKQTSGGENIQYF
-	TRBV6-1	TRBJ2-7	-	TGTGCCAGCATACGGGAACAGACTATTTACGAGCAGTACTTC	CASIREQTIYEQYF
-	TRBV7-2	TRBJ1-1	-	TGTGCCAGCACGGGGCAGGGAGGTATCACTGAAGCTTTCTTT	CASTGQGGITEAFF
-	TRBV10-3	TRBJ1-2	-	TGTGCCATCAGTTTCTTCCAGGGTGAAAGCTACACCTTC	CAISFFQGESYTF
-	TRBV28	TRBJ1-4	medium-sized	TGTGCCAGCAGACTGGGGGAGGCTAATGAAAAACTGTTTTTT	CASRLGEANEKLFF
-	TRBV9	TRBJ2-5	-	TGTGCCAGCAGCGTAGCGGATGGAGAGACCCAGTACTTC	CASSVADGETQYF
TRBD1	TRBV29-1	TRBJ1-3	-	TGCAGCGCCACGACAGGGTCATTTGGAAACACCATATATTTT	CSATTGSFGNTIYF
-	TRBV4-1	TRBJ2-7	-	TGCGCCAGCAGCCGAGGGCTGGCAAGGGGAGGATCCTACGAGCAGTACTTC	CASSRGLARGGSYEQYF
-	TRBV11-2	TRBJ2-1	-	TGTGCCAGCAGCTTGGGCGCACACAATGAGCAGTTCTTC	CASSLGAHNEQFF
TRBD1	TRBV5-6	TRBJ1-3	-	TGTGCCAGCAGCACTCGAGACAGGGTTGGAAACACCATATATTTT	CASSTRDRVGNTIYF
TRBD2	TRBV5-1	TRBJ2-3	-	TGCGCCAGCAGAAGGACTAGCGCCGCAGATACGCAGTATTTT	CASRRTSAADTQYF